This T cell receptor (beta chain) comes out of a study of cytomegalovirus exposure and HLA in healthy donors. Study observations and caveats: Follow-up analysis later connected one missense variant in DCLRE1C with trimming of TCR beta V- and J-genes.

CDR3 length: 14 residues. V dropped 2 bases and J dropped 3 bases, with 10 bases sitting between them. Germline V gives CDR1 SGHNT, CDR2 YENEEA. Regarding this clone: Antigen: not known.

The PCR contained 60 Vbeta and 13 Jbeta primers. The repertoire was sequenced with immunoSEQ multiplex PCR; TCRdb's copy has only in-frame clones and lacks some. The repertoire includes about 160,000 clones, around 80% of them detected once, and about 6.3% sits in the top ten. Sequences were obtained from PBMCs. The chain links TRBV11-3 to TRBJ2-5, with D maybe TRBD1 (5 bases). The clonotype was recovered from a male donor in good health and CMV-seropositive. CDR3 sequence reads: CASSLLNRKETQYF. The CDR3 DNA sequence: TGTGCCAGCAGCTTACTAAACAGGAAAGAGACCCAGTACTTC.